Each of the 27 T cell receptor beta chains below was sequenced from the same sample in a study of T cell repertoires in cytomegalovirus infection. TCRdb re-called the reads through MiXCR, storing one row per CDR3 protein. The sample includes more than 400,000 distinct CDR3 sequences, 26% of them seen just once. The sequencing input was PBMCs. Every receptor here comes from a human donor in good health (CMV status not recorded). Some clones in this sample may be carry-over from other donors' samples.

V usage is TRBV5-4 and J usage is TRBJ1-5; TRBD1 matches 8 bases. Germline CDR1 reads SGHNT; CDR2 reads YYREEE (reference sequence). V lost 0 bases to trimming and J lost 7 bases; unmatched junction nucleotides: 3. The CDR3 is 14 amino acids. The CDR3 spells CASSLGQGSQPQHF. Written as DNA, the CDR3 is TGTGCCAGCAGCTTGGGACAGGGGAGCCAGCCCCAGCATTTT. The whole variable domain, filled in from reference TRBV5-4 and TRBJ1-5, reads ETGVTQSPTHLIKTRGQQVTLRCSSQSGHNTVSWYQQALGQGPQFIFQYYREEENGRGNFPPRFSGLQFPNYSSELNVNALELDDSALYLCASSLGQGSQPQHFGDGTRLSIL.

This chain uses TRBV19 with TRBJ2-1, with a weak D call TRBD2 (6 bases). Deletions cut 6 bases from V and 0 bases from J, with 15 bases between. The CDR3 consists of 16 residues. Germline assignment: CDR1 LNHDA and CDR2 SQIVND (reference sequence). Here the CDR3 DNA reads TGTGCCAGTAGGGGGGGAGCGGGTAGCTCCTACAATGAGCAGTTCTTC. Protein product: CASRGGAGSSYNEQFF.

This clonotype was counted many times. The chain combines TRBV7-8 with TRBJ1-2; 8 bases line up with TRBD1. The CDR3 is 18 amino acids. Germline V gene lookup returns CDR1 SGHVS and CDR2 FQNEAQ. With 5 bases clipped from V and 4 bases from J, the junction kept 18 bases outside the gene matches. In DNA, the CDR3 is TGTGCCAGCAGCCCCCTGGGGGGGACAGGCCGAACTTTCTATGGCTACACCTTC. This encodes CASSPLGGTGRTFYGYTF.

The chain combines TRBV5-6 with TRBJ2-7; no definite D call. CDR3 size: 13 residues. The germline gives CDR1 SGHDT, CDR2 YYEEEE. Trimming stripped 1 base from V and 5 bases from J, with 10 bases between. Here the CDR3 reads CASSLYGNHEQYV. The CDR3, as DNA: TGTGCCAGCAGCTTGTACGGTAACCACGAGCAGTACGTC.

This clonotype showed up just a few times. A read error may produce the germline difference seen at one junction end. The chain uses TRBV20-1 and TRBJ2-1, with 9 bases lining up with TRBD2. The CDR3 has 13 residues. The germline V gene encodes CDR1 DFQATT and CDR2 SNEGSKA (reference sequence). CDR3 sequence: CSASGTSINEQFF. The CDR3 bases are TGCAGTGCTAGCGGGACTAGCATCAATGAGCAGTTTTTC.

CDR3 coding DNA: TGCGCCAGCAGCCAAGATCTCCTAGCGGGAAACACCGGGGAGCTGTTTTTT. Translation: CASSQDLLAGNTGELFF. The chain employs TRBV4-3 and TRBJ2-2; 9 bases agree with TRBD2. This CDR3 region has 17 residues. V lost 0 bases, J lost 2 bases, and 4 bases stayed unmatched. Per germline, CDR1 LGHNA and CDR2 YSLEER.

V and J are TRBV27 and TRBJ1-4; D is possibly TRBD1 (5 bases). The germline V and J ends were trimmed by 6 bases and 7 bases, with 18 bases remaining between them. The CDR3 sequence is 15 residues long. Germline CDR1 MNHEY, CDR2 SMNVEV (reference sequence). The CDR3 DNA follows: TGTGCCAGCAGCTTGAGCGGGACCCGCGGTGAAAAACTGTTTTTT. Amino acid sequence: CASSLSGTRGEKLFF.

The chain couples TRBV11-2 to TRBJ2-2, with 10 nucleotides matching TRBD1. Germline V gene sequence: CDR1 SGHAT, CDR2 FQNNGV. The trim removed 6 bases at V and 6 bases at J, leaving 10 bases unmatched. The length of the CDR3 is 16 residues. The CDR3 loop is CASRWGDRGSPGELFF. The DNA of the CDR3 is TGTGCCAGCAGATGGGGGGACAGGGGATCCCCCGGGGAGCTGTTTTTT.

Ten or more counts support this clonotype. The chain uses TRBV28 and TRBJ1-4; 9 bases agree with TRBD1. J gave up 7 bases and V 4 bases, and 10 bases lay outside the gene matches. Germline CDR1 reads MDHEN; CDR2 reads SYDVKM. The CDR3 spans 16 residues. This CDR3 reads CASSYAPGQGREKLFF. DNA of the CDR3: TGTGCCAGCAGTTATGCGCCGGGACAGGGTCGTGAAAAACTGTTTTTT.

The chain is built from TRBV9 and TRBJ2-1; 8 bases align to TRBD1. CDR1 and CDR2 from the germline V gene are SGDLS and YYNGEE. CDR3 length: 15 residues. V lost 4 bases to trimming and J lost 4 bases; unmatched junction nucleotides: 7. The CDR3 DNA sequence: TGTGCCAGCAGCCCCGGGACAGGTCTTTACAATGAGCAGTTCTTC. Translation: CASSPGTGLYNEQFF.

This clonotype has just a few counts. The rearrangement links TRBV5-4 to TRBJ2-1; 9 bases map to TRBD2. Losses at the gene ends were 4 bases for V and 1 base for J; bases not matched to a gene: 15. The germline CDR1 and CDR2 sequences are SGHNT and YYREEE (reference sequence). CDR3 size: 19 residues. As DNA, the CDR3 is TGTGCCAGCAGCCCTTGGGGTGCGGGAGGGCCTGGGTCCTACAATGAGCAGTTCTTC. As protein: CASSPWGAGGPGSYNEQFF. The full variable domain, with the rest looked up from reference TRBV5-4 and TRBJ2-1, is ETGVTQSPTHLIKTRGQQVTLRCSSQSGHNTVSWYQQALGQGPQFIFQYYREEENGRGNFPPRFSGLQFPNYSSELNVNALELDDSALYLCASSPWGAGGPGSYNEQFFGPGTRLTVL.

V gene TRBV7-9 combines with J gene TRBJ2-7, with 12 positions matching TRBD2. The CDR3 length is 17 residues. V shed 4 bases and J 0 bases; nucleotides not matched to a gene: 7. Germline V CDR1 and CDR2: SEHNR, FQNEAQ (reference sequence). CDR3 amino acids: CASSSGLAGISSYEQYV. The CDR3 nucleotides read TGTGCCAGCAGCTCGGGACTAGCGGGCATTAGCTCCTACGAGCAGTACGTC.

J is TRBJ1-5 and V is TRBV6-6, with 7 bases identical to TRBD1. CDR1 is MNHNY and CDR2 is SVGAGI in the germline V gene (reference sequence). The CDR3 is 14 residues long. V dropped 2 bases and J dropped 7; count of bases not matched to a gene: 5. The CDR3 loop reads CASSYIDRDQPQHF. The CDR3 region has the DNA TGTGCCAGCAGTTACATCGACAGGGACCAGCCCCAGCATTTT.

V usage is TRBV7-6 and J usage is TRBJ2-2; 8 positions match TRBD2. The V gene end was trimmed by 5 bases and the J gene end by 7 bases; junction bases not matched to a gene: 3. This CDR3 comprises 13 residues. CDR1 and CDR2 (germline): SGHVS, FNYEAQ. CDR3 in DNA: TGTGCCAGCAGCATTAGCGGGGACGGGGAGCTGTTTTTT. It encodes CASSISGDGELFF.

This clonotype was observed a few times. The chain recombines TRBV27 with TRBJ2-7; D is perhaps TRBD1 or TRBD2 (5 bases each). CDR1 and CDR2 from the germline V gene are MNHEY and SMNVEV (reference sequence). V was cut by 5 bases and J by 8 bases, with 16 bases left in between. CDR3 length: 13 residues. The CDR3 here is CASSPRWDLQQYF. The CDR3 nucleotides read TGTGCCAGCAGTCCTAGATGGGACCTCCAGCAGTACTTC.

The rearrangement uses TRBV7-2 and TRBJ2-1; weak D call: TRBD1 (6 bases). Trimming took off 4 bases at V and 6 bases at J, with 13 bases between the two ends. This CDR3 is built from 14 residues. Germline CDR1 is SGHTA and CDR2 is FQGNSA. The CDR3 DNA reads as TGTGCCAGCAGCTCTAGAGAGGGGGTCAATGAGCAGTTCTTC. It encodes CASSSREGVNEQFF.

This clonotype was found a few times. The J gene is TRBJ2-7, the V gene TRBV28; TRBD2 might be the D (6 bases). CDR3 length: 16 residues. The V gene lost 8 bases and the J gene lost 1 base, with 21 bases spanning the gap. Looked up from germline, CDR1 is MDHEN and CDR2 is SYDVKM. The CDR3 DNA is TGTGCCAGCCACACGGGATCGGCCGGGAGATCCTACGAGCAGTACTTC. Translated, it gives CASHTGSAGRSYEQYF.

The rearrangement uses TRBV28 and TRBJ1-5; 10 bases are shared with TRBD1. V shed 7 bases, J shed 0 bases, and the junction held 6 bases outside the gene matches. Per the germline V gene, CDR1 is MDHEN and CDR2 is SYDVKM. The CDR3 covers 16 residues. The chain's CDR3 is CASNDRGQYSNQPQHF. Here the CDR3 DNA reads TGTGCCAGCAATGACAGGGGGCAATATAGCAATCAGCCCCAGCATTTT.

This clonotype was counted a few times. The chain joins TRBV6-1 to TRBJ1-5; D unclear. The CDR3 sequence is 15 residues long. Germline V CDR1 and CDR2: MNHNS, SASEGT. Trimming took off 4 bases at V and 1 base at J, with 11 bases between the two ends. CDR3 coding DNA: TGTGCCAGCAGTGGGCAAGGTAGCAGCAATCAGCCCCAGCATTTT. Amino acids: CASSGQGSSNQPQHF.

This clonotype was seen more than once but under ten times. The rearrangement joins TRBV7-9 to TRBJ1-5, with D unresolved. Germline CDR1 is SEHNR and CDR2 is FQNEAQ (reference sequence). V lost 1 base to trimming and J lost 3 bases, with 7 bases between them. This CDR3 region has 14 residues. The CDR3 sequence is CASSLGALNQPQHF. CDR3 bases: TGTGCCAGCAGCTTAGGAGCACTCAATCAGCCCCAGCATTTT.

This clonotype occurred a few times. This sequence joins TRBV7-9 and TRBJ2-7; 9 bases fit TRBD1. The CDR3 consists of 15 residues. With 5 bases clipped from V and 6 bases from J, the junction kept 11 bases outside the gene matches. Germline V gene sequence: CDR1 SEHNR, CDR2 FQNEAQ (reference sequence). The DNA of the CDR3 is TGTGCCAGCAGCACGACCGGGACAGGGTTACGCGAGCAGTACTTC. Translated, it gives CASSTTGTGLREQYF.

V usage is TRBV14 and J usage is TRBJ2-1, with D unclear. CDR1 and CDR2 from the germline V gene are SGHDN and FVKESK. Between the trimmed V and J ends, which lost 0 bases and 9 bases, there was a span of 9 bases. This CDR3 spans 13 amino acids. The CDR3 sequence: CASSQEIGSEQFF. For the CDR3, the DNA is TGTGCCAGCAGCCAAGAAATAGGGTCTGAGCAGTTCTTC.

This sequence joins TRBV11-1 and TRBJ2-7; TRBD1 might be the D (6 bases). Germline loops: CDR1 SGHAT, CDR2 FQDESV (reference sequence). Trimming took off 4 bases at V and 5 bases at J, with 9 bases between the two ends. The CDR3 loop spans 12 amino acids. The CDR3 coding sequence is TGTGCCAGCAGCTCCTCAGGGGACGAGCAGTACTTC. The encoded protein is CASSSSGDEQYF.

This clonotype has only a few counts. The chain carries TRBV4-1 and TRBJ1-1; 8 nucleotides agree with TRBD1. CDR1 and CDR2 from the germline V gene are MGHRA and YSYEKL. This CDR3 region has 17 residues. V shed 4 bases and J 0 bases; nucleotides not matched to a gene: 10. The CDR3 is CASSPTGGEPLNTEAFF. In nucleotides, the CDR3 is TGCGCCAGCAGCCCTACAGGGGGTGAGCCTTTGAACACTGAAGCTTTCTTT.

There are many counts of this clonotype. V gene TRBV4-3 combines with J gene TRBJ2-2; 10 nucleotides align to TRBD2. V trimming: 0 bases; J trimming: 6 bases; junction bases outside the gene matches: 4. Germline V gene data show CDR1 as LGHNA and CDR2 as YSLEER. This CDR3 contains 16 residues. In DNA, the CDR3 is TGCGCCAGCAGCCAAGACCTAGCGGGAGCGGCCGGGGAGCTGTTTTTT. It is translated as CASSQDLAGAAGELFF.

DNA of the CDR3: TGTGCCAGCAGCGTGAACGTCTACAATGAGCAGTTCTTC. Translating it yields CASSVNVYNEQFF. The chain carries TRBV11-2 and TRBJ2-1; D is uncertain. Trimming took off 5 bases at V and 3 bases at J, with 8 bases between the two ends. Germline CDR1 SGHAT, CDR2 FQNNGV. The CDR3 consists of 13 residues.

At least ten counts were recorded for this clonotype. The chain recombines TRBV7-2 with TRBJ2-3; D is ambiguous. This CDR3 spans 15 amino acids. The V end was cut by 5 bases, the J end by 0 bases, with 12 bases between. The germline gives CDR1 SGHTA, CDR2 FQGNSA. CDR3 nucleotide sequence: TGTGCCAGCAGCCGTGGGGAATATAGCACAGATACGCAGTATTTT. It specifies CASSRGEYSTDTQYF.